Listed below are T cell receptor beta chains from one sample, sequenced in a study of T cell responses to AZD1222 COVID-19 vaccine. Clones were read by immunoSEQ multiplex PCR, and TCRdb kept only the in-frame ones, dropping some. The sample has tens of thousands of clones, roughly 88% seen once. The source material was peripheral blood, sampled 28 days after the second AZD1222 dose. The receptor set was obtained from an adult who received the AZD1222 COVID-19 vaccine. CDR3s leave out the opening cysteine and the closing phenylalanine or tryptophan. A D gene is named only where the DNA matches it firmly.

>TRBJ2-3|12|TRBV4-3|TRBD1
ASSQDDRADTQY
>TRBJ1-1|11|TRBV7-8|TRBD1
ASSSAEGARAF
>TRBJ1-6|14|TRBV27|TRBD1
ASSSNTGTGLKALH
>TRBJ1-1|12|TRBV4-3|TRBD1
ASSPGTGDPEAF
>TRBJ1-2|11|TRBV12-5|TRBD1
ASGGTGVYGYT
>TRBJ1-2|13|TRBV12-5|TRBD1
ASGLVLGQTPGTE
>TRBJ2-7|14|TRBV28|-
ASKFGGAGVSYEQY
>TRBJ1-5|13|TRBV19|-
ASSVGLYSNQPQH
>TRBJ1-2|11|TRBV5-4|-
ASSLAGSEGYT
>TRBJ2-5|14|TRBV7-9|TRBD2
ASSLFASGRGETQY
>TRBJ2-1|10|TRBV6-5|-
ASSPRNNEQF
>TRBJ1-1|10|TRBV10-1|-
ASSCGGTEAF
>TRBJ1-2|13|TRBV10-3|-
AISVGADPGYGYT
>TRBJ2-2|14|TRBV5-1|-
ASSLAATANTGELF
>TRBJ1-2|13|TRBV10-3|TRBD1
AIRPAGTANYGYT
>TRBJ1-5|16|TRBV5-5|-
ASSLNQGQTYSNQPQH
>TRBJ1-6|13|TRBV9|-
ASSVGGFGNSPLH
>TRBJ2-7|14|TRBV27|-
ASSLAFGAAETEQY
>TRBJ1-5|14|TRBV27|TRBD1
ASSPFGQGAFQPQH
>TRBJ2-5|9|TRBV11-2|-
ASSFGETQY
>TRBJ2-7|11|TRBV6-5|-
ASTSGGLYEQY
>TRBJ2-1|12|TRBV29-1|-
SVALPGLYNEQF
>TRBJ2-7|10|TRBV5-4|-
ASSLDGYEQY
>TRBJ2-7|11|TRBV7-7|-
ASSLASISEQY
>TRBJ2-7|13|TRBV18|TRBD2
ASSPREGQAHEQY
>TRBJ2-2|12|TRBV5-1|-
ASSLVEGPGELF